The T cell receptor beta chain described here comes from a study of shared clonotypes between healthy human individuals. Overall study context: Two women and a few men aged 18 to 49 served as donors.

This CDR3 contains 14 residues. Per germline, CDR1 SNHLY and CDR2 FYNNEI. V lost 4 bases and J 3 bases, leaving 12 bases between the germline ends. As to this clone: The antigen is not known.

Per the study methods: Filtering of immunoSEQ junctional sequences could not match full-length read filtering. Clones were sequenced by immunoSEQ multiplex PCR, and TCRdb holds only the in-frame ones, with some missing. From that table come the V and J calls and clone size; the DNA was used to work out D and trimming. The sample lists about 2.4 million clones; roughly 92% were seen once. General study findings and limits: Clonotypes not shared had lower generation probabilities than those common to all four donors. Compared with memory subsets, naive subsets generally had larger estimated richness.

The sequence was collected from a man in his late teens or twenties in good health. Sample: naive CD4+ T cells sorted from blood. Subset described: CD45RA+ positively selected. The V and J genes are TRBV2 and TRBJ1-1; D is unclear. The CDR3 reads CASSGVGPYTEAFF. For the CDR3, the DNA is TGTGCCAGCAGTGGGGTAGGGCCCTACACTGAAGCTTTCTTT.